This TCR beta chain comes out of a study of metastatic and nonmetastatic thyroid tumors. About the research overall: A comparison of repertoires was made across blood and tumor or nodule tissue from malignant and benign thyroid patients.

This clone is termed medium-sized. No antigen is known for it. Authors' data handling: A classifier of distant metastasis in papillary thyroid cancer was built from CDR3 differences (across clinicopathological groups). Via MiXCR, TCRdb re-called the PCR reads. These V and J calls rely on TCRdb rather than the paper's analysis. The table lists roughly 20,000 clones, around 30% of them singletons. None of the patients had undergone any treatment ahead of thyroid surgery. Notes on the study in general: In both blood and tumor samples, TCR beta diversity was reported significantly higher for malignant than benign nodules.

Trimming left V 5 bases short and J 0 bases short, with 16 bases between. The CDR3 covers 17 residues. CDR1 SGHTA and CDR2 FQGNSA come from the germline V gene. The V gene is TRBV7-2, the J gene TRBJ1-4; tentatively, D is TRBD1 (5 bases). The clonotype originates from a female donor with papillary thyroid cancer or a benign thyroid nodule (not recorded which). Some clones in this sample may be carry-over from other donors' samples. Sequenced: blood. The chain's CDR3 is CASSKWPPTATNEKLFF. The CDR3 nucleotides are TGTGCCAGCAGCAAGTGGCCTCCGACAGCAACTAATGAAAAACTGTTTTTT.